The entry below gives a single T cell receptor beta chain sequence along with its context. Patients were all untreated before their thyroid surgery. These data are taken from a study of metastatic and nonmetastatic thyroid tumors. TCRdb re-called the PCR reads via MiXCR. The sample consists of around 7,000 clones, about 32% of them appearing once. The CDR3 covers 15 residues. The germline gives CDR1 MNHNS, CDR2 SASEGT. V dropped 4 bases and J dropped 8; count of bases not matched to a gene: 5. This rearrangement joins TRBV6-1 to TRBJ2-1; TRBD2 matches at 13 bases. The sequenced material came from adjacent normal tissue. The TCR comes from a female donor with papillary thyroid cancer or a benign thyroid nodule (not recorded which). Some clones in this sample may be carry-over from other donors' samples. For the CDR3, the DNA is TGTGCCAGCAGTGGGACTAGCGGGAGATTCGATGAGCAGTTCTTC. This gives the protein CASSGTSGRFDEQFF.